This T cell receptor beta chain was recovered during a study of CD8 T cells in ankylosing spondylitis. MiXCR, run by TCRdb on the 5' RACE reads, gives a single entry per CDR3 protein. Seen here are approximately 250,000 distinct CDR3 sequences, about 24% observed once, and the top ten hold roughly 0.6%. The germline V gene encodes CDR1 MDHEN and CDR2 SYDVKM. V dropped 7 bases and J dropped 8; count of bases not matched to a gene: 12. This CDR3 comprises 15 residues. The genes are TRBV28 and TRBJ2-3; 10 nucleotides match TRBD2. Material for sequencing was blood, either unsorted or a sorted T cell fraction (not recorded which). The sequence came from a male donor with ankylosing spondylitis or in good health (not recorded which). Here the CDR3 reads CASNLRASGGGTQYF. CDR3 coding DNA: TGTGCCAGCAACTTAAGGGCTAGCGGGGGCGGTACGCAGTATTTT.